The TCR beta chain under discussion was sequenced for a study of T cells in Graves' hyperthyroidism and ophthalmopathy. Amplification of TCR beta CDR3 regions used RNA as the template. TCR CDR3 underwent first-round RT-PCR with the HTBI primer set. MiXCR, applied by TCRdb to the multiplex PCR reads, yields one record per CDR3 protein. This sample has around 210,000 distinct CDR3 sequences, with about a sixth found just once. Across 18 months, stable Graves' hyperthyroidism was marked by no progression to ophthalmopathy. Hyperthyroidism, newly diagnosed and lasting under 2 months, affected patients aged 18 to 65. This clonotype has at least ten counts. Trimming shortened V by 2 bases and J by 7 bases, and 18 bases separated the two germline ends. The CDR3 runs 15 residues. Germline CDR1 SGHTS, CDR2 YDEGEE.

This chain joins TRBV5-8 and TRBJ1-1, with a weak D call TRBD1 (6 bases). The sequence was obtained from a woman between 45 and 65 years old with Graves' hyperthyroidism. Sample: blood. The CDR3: CASSFSHRVYNEAFF. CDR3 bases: TGTGCCAGCAGCTTTAGTCACAGGGTTTATAATGAAGCTTTCTTT.